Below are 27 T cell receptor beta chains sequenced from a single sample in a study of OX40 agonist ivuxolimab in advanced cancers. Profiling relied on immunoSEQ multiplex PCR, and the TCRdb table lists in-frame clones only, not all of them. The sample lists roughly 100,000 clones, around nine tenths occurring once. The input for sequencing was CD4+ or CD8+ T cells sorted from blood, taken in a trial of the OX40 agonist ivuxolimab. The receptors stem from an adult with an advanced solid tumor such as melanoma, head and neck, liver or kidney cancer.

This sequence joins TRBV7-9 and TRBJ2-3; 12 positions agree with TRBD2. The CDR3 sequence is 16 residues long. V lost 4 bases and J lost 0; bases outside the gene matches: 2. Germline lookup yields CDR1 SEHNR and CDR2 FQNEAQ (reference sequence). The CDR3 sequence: CASSSLAGGSTDTQYF. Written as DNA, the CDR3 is TGTGCCAGCAGCTCGCTAGCGGGGGGGAGCACAGATACGCAGTATTTT.

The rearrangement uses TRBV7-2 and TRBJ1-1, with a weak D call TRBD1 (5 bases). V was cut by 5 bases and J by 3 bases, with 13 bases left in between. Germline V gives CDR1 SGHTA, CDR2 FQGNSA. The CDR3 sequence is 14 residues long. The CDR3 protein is CASSQYRGDTEAFF. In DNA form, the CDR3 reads TGTGCCAGCAGCCAATATCGAGGGGACACTGAAGCTTTCTTT.

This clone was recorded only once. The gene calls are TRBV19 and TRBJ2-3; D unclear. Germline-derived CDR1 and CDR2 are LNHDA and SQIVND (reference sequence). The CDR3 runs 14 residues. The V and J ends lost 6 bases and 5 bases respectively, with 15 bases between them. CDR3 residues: CASRDGNREDTQYF. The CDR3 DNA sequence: TGTGCCAGTAGAGACGGAAATAGGGAAGATACGCAGTATTTT.

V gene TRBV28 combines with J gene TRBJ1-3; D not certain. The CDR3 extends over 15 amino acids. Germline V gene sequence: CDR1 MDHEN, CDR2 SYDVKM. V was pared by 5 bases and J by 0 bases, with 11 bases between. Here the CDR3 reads CASSRRGNSGNTIYF. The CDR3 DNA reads TGTGCCAGCAGTCGTAGAGGGAACTCTGGAAACACCATATATTTT.

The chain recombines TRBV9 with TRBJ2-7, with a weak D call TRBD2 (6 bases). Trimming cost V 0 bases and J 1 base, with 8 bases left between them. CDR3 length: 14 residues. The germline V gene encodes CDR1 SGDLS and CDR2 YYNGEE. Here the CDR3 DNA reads TGTGCCAGCAGCGTAGGGGGGGAATCCTACGAGCAGTACTTC. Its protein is CASSVGGESYEQYF.

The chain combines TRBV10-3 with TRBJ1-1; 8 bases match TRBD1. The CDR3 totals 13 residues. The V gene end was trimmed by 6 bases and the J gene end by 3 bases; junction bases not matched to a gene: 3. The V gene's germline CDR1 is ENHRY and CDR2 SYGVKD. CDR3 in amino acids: CAISSQGDTEAFF. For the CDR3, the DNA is TGTGCCATCAGCTCACAGGGGGACACTGAAGCTTTCTTT.

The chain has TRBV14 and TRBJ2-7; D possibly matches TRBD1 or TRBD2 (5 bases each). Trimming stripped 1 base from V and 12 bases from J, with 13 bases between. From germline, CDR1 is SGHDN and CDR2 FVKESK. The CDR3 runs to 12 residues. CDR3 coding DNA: TGTGCCAGCAGCCAAGTTTCGGGGCTATCGTACTTC. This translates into CASSQVSGLSYF.

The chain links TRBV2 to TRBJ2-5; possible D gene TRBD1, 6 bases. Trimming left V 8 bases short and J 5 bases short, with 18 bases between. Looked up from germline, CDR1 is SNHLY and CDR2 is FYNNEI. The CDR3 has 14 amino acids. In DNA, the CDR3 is TGTGCCAGCGAGGATGACAGGTTACGGGAGACCCAGTACTTC. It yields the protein CASEDDRLRETQYF.

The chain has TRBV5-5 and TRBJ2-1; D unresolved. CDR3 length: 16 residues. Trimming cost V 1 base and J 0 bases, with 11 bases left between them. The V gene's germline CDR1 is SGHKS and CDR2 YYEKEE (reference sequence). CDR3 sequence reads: CASSLSAESSYNEQFF. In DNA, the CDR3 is TGTGCCAGCAGCTTGTCTGCGGAGAGCTCCTACAATGAGCAGTTCTTC. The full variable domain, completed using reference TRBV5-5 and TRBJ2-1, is DAGVTQSPTHLIKTRGQQVTLRCSPISGHKSVSWYQQVLGQGPQFIFQYYEKEERGRGNFPDRFSARQFPNYSSELNVNALLLGDSALYLCASSLSAESSYNEQFFGPGTRLTVL.

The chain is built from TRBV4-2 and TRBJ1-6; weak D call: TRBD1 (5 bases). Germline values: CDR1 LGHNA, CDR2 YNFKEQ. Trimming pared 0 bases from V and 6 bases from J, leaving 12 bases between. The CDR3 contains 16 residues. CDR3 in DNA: TGTGCCAGCAGCCAAGACAGGGAAACCGGTAATTCACCCCTCCACTTT. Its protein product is CASSQDRETGNSPLHF.

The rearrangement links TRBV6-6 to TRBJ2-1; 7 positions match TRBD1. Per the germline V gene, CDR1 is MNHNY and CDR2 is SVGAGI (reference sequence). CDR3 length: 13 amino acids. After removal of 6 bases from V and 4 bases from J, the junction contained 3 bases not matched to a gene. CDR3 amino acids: CASSRDSYNEQFF. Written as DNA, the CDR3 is TGTGCCAGCAGCCGGGACAGTTACAATGAGCAGTTCTTC.

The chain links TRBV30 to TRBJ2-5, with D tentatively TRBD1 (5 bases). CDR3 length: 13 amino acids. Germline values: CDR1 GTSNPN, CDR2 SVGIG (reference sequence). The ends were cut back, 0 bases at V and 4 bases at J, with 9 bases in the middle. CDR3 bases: TGTGCCTGGAGTGTCAGGGTCCGAGAGACCCAGTACTTC. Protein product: CAWSVRVRETQYF.

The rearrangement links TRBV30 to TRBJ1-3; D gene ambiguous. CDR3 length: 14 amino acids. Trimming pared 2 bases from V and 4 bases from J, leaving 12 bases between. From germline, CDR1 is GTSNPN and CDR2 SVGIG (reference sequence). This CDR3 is CAWSIRVTGNTIYF. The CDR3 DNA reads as TGTGCCTGGAGTATAAGGGTCACGGGAAACACCATATATTTT.

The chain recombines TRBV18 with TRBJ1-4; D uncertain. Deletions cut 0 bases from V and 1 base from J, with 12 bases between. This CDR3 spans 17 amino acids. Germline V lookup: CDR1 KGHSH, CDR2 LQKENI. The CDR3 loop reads CASSPPGQAITNEKLFF. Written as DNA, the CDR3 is TGTGCCAGCTCACCACCTGGGCAGGCGATAACTAATGAAAAACTGTTTTTT.

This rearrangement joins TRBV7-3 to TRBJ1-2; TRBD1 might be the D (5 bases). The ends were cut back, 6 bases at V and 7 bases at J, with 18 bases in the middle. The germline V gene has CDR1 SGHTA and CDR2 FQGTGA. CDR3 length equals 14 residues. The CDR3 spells CASSPLRGEGGYTF. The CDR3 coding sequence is TGTGCCAGCAGTCCCCTACGGGGGGAGGGTGGCTACACCTTC.

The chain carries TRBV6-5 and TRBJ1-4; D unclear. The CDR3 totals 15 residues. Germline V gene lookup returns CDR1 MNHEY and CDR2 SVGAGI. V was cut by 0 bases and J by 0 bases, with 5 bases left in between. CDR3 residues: CASSYSDTTNEKLFF. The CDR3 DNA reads TGTGCCAGCAGTTACTCCGACACAACTAATGAAAAACTGTTTTTT.

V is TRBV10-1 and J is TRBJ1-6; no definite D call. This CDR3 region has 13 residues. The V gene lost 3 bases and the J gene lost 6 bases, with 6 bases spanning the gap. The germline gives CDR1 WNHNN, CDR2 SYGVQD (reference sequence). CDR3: CASSEGFNSPLHF. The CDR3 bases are TGCGCCAGCAGTGAAGGGTTTAATTCACCCCTCCACTTT.

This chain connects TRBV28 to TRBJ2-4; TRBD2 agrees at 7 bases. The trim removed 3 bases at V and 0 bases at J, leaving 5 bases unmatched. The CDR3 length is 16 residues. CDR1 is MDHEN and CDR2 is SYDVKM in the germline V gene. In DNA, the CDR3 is TGTGCCAGCAGTTTTTGGAGCGGGGCAGCCAAAAACATTCAGTACTTC. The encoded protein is CASSFWSGAAKNIQYF.

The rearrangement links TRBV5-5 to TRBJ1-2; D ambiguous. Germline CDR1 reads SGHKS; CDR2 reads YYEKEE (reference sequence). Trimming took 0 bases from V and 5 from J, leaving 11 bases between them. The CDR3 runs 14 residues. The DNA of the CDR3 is TGTGCCAGCAGCTTGGAACCCCGAGATTATGGCTACACCTTC. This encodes CASSLEPRDYGYTF.

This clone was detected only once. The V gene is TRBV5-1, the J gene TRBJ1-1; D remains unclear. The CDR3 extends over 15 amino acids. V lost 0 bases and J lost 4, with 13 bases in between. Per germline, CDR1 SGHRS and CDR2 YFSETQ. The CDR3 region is CASSLEEGSLTEAFF. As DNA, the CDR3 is TGCGCCAGCAGCTTGGAGGAGGGAAGTCTCACTGAAGCTTTCTTT.

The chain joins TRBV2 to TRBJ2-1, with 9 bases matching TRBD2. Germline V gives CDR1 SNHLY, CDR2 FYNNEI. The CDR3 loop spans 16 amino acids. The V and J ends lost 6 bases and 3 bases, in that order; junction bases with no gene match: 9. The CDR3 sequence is CASREPSSGDYNEQFF. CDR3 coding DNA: TGTGCCAGCAGGGAACCCTCTAGCGGGGACTACAATGAGCAGTTCTTC.

CDR3 in amino acids: CASRTSGGARGVRQETQYF. Here the CDR3 DNA reads TGTGCCAGTCGGACTAGCGGGGGGGCAAGGGGCGTACGACAAGAGACCCAGTACTTC. J is TRBJ2-5 and V is TRBV19, with TRBD2 matching 15 bases. Germline V gene lookup returns CDR1 LNHDA and CDR2 SQIVND (reference sequence). Losses at the gene ends were 8 bases for V and 2 bases for J; bases not matched to a gene: 15. The CDR3 contains 19 residues.

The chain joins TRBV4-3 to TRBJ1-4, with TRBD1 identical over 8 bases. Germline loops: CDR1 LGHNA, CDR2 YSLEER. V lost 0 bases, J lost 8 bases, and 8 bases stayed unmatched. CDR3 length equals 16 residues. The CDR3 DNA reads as TGCGCCAGCAGCCAAGATGGAACAGGGGGTGGAGAAAAACTGTTTTTT. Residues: CASSQDGTGGGEKLFF.

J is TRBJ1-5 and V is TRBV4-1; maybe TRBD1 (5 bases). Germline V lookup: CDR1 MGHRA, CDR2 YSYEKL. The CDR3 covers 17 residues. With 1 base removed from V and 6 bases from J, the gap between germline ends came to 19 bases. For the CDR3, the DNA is TGCGCCAGCAGCCAAGTGCAATTGTGGAGGGGAGCTCAGCCCCAGCATTTT. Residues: CASSQVQLWRGAQPQHF.

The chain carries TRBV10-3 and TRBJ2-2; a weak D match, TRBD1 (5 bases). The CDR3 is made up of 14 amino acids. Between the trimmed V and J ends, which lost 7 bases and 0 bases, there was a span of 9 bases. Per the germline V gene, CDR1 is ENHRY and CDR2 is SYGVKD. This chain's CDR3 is CAITRTSNTGELFF. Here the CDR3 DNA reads TGTGCCATCACCAGGACATCGAACACCGGGGAGCTGTTTTTT.

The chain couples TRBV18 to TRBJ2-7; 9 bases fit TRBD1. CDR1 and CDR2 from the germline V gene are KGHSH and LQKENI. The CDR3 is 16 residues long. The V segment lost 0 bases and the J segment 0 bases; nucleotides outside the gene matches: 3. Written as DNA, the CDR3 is TGTGCCAGCTCACCACCGTGGACAGGGGTCTCCTACGAGCAGTACTTC. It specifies CASSPPWTGVSYEQYF.

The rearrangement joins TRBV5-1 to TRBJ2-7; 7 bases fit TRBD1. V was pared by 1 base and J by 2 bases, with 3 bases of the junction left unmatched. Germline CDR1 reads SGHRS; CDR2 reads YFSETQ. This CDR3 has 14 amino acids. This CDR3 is CASSLTTGTYEQYF. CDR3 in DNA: TGCGCCAGCAGCTTGACGACAGGGACCTACGAGCAGTACTTC.